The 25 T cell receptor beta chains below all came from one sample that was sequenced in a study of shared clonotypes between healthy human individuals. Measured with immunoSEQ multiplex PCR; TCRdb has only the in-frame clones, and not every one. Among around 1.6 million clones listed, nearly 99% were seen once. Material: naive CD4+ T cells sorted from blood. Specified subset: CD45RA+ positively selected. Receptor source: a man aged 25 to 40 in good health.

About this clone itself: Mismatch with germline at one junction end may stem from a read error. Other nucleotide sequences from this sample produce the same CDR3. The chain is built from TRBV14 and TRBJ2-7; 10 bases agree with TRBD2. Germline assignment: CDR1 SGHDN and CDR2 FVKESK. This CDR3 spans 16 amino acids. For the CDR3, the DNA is TGCGCCAGCAGCCCGCAAACTAGCGGGGTCTTCTACGAGCAGTACTTC. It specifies CASSPQTSGVFYEQYF.

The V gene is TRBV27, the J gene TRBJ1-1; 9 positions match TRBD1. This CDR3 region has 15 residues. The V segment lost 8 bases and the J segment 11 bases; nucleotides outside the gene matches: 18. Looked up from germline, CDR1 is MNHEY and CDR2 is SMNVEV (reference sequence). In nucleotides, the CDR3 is TGTGCCAGCGGGGTCCATTACAGGGGGCGGTTGCGGGCTTTCTTT. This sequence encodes CASGVHYRGRLRAFF.

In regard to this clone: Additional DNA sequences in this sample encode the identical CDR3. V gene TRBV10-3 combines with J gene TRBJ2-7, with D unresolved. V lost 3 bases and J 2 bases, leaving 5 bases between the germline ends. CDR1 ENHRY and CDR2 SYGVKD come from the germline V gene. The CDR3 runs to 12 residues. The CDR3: CAISEVAYEQYF. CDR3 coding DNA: TGTGCCATCAGTGAAGTCGCCTACGAGCAGTACTTC.

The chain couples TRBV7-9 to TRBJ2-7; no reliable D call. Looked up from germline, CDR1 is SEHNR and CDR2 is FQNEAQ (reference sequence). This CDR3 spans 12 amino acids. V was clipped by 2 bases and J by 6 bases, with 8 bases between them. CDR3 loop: CASSLLGFEQYF. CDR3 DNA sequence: TGTGCCAGCAGCTTATTAGGGTTCGAGCAGTACTTC. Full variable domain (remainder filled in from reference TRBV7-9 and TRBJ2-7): DTGVSQNPRHKITKRGQNVTFRCDPISEHNRLYWYRQTLGQGPEFLTYFQNEAQLEKSRLLSDRFSAERPKGSFSTLEIQRTEQGDSAMYLCASSLLGFEQYFGPGTRLTVT.

CDR3 DNA: TGTGCCAGCCAGAGGTGGGGCGAGCAGTACTTC. Its translation: CASQRWGEQYF. The J gene is TRBJ2-7, the V gene TRBV5-8, with D unclear. The CDR3 covers 11 residues. Looked up from germline, CDR1 is SGHTS and CDR2 is YDEGEE. With 7 bases removed from V and 6 bases from J, the gap between germline ends came to 11 bases.

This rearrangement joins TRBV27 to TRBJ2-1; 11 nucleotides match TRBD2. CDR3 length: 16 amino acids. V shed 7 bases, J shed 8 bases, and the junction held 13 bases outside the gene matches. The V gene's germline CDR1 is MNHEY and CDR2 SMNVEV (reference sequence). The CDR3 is CASTLRLAGYRDEQFF. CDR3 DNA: TGTGCCAGCACCCTTAGACTAGCGGGATATAGGGATGAGCAGTTCTTC.

The chain's CDR3 is CASSQGGLAGGNTGELFF. The CDR3 bases are TGCGCCAGCAGCCAAGGAGGCCTAGCGGGAGGAAACACCGGGGAGCTGTTTTTT. This chain links TRBV4-3 with TRBJ2-2; the match to TRBD2 covers 11 bases. Per the germline V gene, CDR1 is LGHNA and CDR2 is YSLEER. This CDR3 spans 18 amino acids. The trim removed 1 base at V and 2 bases at J, leaving 6 bases unmatched.

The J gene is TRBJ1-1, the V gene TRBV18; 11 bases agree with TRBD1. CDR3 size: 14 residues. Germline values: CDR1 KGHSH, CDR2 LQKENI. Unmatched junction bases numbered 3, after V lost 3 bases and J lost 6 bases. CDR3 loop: CASSPDRGRAEAFF. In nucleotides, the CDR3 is TGTGCCAGCTCACCGGACAGGGGGCGAGCTGAAGCTTTCTTT.

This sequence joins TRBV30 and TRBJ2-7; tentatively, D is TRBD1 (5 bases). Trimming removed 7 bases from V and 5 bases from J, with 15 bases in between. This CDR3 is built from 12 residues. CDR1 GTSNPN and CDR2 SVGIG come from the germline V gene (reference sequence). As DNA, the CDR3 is TGTGCCTACCAGGGCCTTGGGAACGAGCAGTACTTC. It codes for CAYQGLGNEQYF.

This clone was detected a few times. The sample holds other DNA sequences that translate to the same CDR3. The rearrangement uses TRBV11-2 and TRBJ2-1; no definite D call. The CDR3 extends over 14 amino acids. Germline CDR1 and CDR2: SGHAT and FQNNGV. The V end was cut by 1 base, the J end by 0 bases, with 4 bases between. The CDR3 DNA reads TGTGCCAGCAGCTTAGCGAGCTCCTACAATGAGCAGTTCTTC. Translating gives CASSLASSYNEQFF.

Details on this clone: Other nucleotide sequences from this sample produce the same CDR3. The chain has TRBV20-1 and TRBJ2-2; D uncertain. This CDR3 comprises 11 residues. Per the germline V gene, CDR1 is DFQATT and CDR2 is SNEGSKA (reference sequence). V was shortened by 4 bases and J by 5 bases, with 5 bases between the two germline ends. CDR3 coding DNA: TGCAGTGCTACTAGGACCGGGGAGCTGTTTTTT. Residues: CSATRTGELFF.

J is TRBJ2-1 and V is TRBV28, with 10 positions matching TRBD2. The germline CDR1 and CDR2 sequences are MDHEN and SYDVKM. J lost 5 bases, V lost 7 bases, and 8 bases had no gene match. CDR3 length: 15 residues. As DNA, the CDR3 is TGTGCCAGCAATTCCCTAGCGGGAGATAACAATGAGCAGTTCTTC. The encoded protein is CASNSLAGDNNEQFF.

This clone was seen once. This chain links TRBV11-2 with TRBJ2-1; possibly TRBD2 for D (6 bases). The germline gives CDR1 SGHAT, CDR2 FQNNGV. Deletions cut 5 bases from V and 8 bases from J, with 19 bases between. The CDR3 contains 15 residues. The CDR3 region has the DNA TGTGCCAGCAGCCCGATCAGACTAGTTAACGATGAGCAGTTCTTC. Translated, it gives CASSPIRLVNDEQFF. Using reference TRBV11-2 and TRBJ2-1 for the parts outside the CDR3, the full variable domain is EAGVAQSPRYKIIEKRQSVAFWCNPISGHATLYWYQQILGQGPKLLIQFQNNGVVDDSQLPKDRFSAERLKGVDSTLKIQPAKLEDSAVYLCASSPIRLVNDEQFFGPGTRLTVL.

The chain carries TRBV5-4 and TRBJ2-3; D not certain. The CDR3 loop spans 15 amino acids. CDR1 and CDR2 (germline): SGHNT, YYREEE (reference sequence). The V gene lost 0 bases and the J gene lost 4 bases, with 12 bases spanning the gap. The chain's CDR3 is CASSLEGRDSDTQYF. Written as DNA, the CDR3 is TGTGCCAGCAGCTTGGAAGGCCGAGACTCAGATACGCAGTATTTT.

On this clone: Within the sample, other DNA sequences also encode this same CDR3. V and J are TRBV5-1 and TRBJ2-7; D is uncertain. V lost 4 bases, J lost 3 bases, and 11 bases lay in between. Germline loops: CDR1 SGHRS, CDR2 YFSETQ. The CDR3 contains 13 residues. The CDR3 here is CASSLDPDYEQYF. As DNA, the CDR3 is TGCGCCAGCAGCCTAGACCCCGACTACGAGCAGTACTTC.

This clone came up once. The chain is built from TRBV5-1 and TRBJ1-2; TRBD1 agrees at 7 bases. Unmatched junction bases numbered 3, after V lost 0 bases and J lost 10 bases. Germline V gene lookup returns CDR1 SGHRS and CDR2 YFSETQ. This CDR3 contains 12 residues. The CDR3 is CASSLDRGDYTF. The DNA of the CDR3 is TGCGCCAGCAGCTTGGACAGGGGTGACTACACCTTC.

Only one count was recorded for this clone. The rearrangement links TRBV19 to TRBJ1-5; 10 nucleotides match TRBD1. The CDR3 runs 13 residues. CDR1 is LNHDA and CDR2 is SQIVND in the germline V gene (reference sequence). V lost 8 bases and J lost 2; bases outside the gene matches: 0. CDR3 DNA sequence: TGTGCCAGTGGGACAGGGGGCAATCAGCCCCAGCATTTT. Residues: CASGTGGNQPQHF.

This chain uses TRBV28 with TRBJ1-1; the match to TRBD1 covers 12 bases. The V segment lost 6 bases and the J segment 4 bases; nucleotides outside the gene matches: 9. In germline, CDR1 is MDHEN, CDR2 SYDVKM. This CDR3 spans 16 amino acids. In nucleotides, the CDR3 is TGTGCCAGCAGACGTCCGGGACAGGGGGCGAGCACTGAAGCTTTCTTT. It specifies CASRRPGQGASTEAFF.

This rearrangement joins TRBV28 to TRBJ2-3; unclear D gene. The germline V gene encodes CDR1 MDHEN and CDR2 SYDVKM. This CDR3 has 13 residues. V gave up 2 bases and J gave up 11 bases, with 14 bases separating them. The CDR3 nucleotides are TGTGCCAGCAGTTTAATCGCTGGGCGAGGGCAGTATTTT. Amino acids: CASSLIAGRGQYF.

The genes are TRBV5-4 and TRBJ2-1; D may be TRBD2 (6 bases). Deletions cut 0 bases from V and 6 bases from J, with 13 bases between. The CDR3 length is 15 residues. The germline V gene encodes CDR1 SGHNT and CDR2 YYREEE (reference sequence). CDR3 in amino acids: CASSLVEGWANEQFF. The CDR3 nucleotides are TGTGCCAGCAGCTTGGTGGAGGGATGGGCCAATGAGCAGTTCTTC.

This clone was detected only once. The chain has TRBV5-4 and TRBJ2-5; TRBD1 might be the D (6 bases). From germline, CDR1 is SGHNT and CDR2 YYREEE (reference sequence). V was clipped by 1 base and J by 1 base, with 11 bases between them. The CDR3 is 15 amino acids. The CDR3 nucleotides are TGTGCCAGCAGCTTGAGGGTACAGGGCCAAGAGACCCAGTACTTC. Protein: CASSLRVQGQETQYF.

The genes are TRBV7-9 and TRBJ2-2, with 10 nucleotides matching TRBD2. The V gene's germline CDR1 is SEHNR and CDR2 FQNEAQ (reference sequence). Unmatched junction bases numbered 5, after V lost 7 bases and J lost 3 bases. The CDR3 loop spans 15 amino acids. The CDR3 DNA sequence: TGTGCCAGCACTGAGCGGGAGGGCTACACCGGGGAGCTGTTTTTT. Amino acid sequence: CASTEREGYTGELFF. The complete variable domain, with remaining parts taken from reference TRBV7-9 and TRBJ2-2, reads DTGVSQNPRHKITKRGQNVTFRCDPISEHNRLYWYRQTLGQGPEFLTYFQNEAQLEKSRLLSDRFSAERPKGSFSTLEIQRTEQGDSAMYLCASTEREGYTGELFFGEGSRLTVL.

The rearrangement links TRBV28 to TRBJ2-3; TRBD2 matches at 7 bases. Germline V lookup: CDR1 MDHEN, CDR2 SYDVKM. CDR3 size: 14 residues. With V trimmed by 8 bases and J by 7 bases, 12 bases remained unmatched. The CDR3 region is CASHTPGLTYTQYF. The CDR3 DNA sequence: TGTGCCAGCCACACTCCGGGACTAACATATACGCAGTATTTT.

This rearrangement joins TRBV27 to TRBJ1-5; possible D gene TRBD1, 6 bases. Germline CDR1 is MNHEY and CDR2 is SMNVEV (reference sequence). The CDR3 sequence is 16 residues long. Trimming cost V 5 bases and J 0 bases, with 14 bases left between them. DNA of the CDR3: TGTGCCAGCAGTCCCCGGGACAACCTTAGCAATCAGCCCCAGCATTTT. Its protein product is CASSPRDNLSNQPQHF.

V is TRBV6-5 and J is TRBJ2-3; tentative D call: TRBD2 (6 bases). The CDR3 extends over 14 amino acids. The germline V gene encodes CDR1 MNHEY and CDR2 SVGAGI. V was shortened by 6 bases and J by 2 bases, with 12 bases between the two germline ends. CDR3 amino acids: CASSLTRVTDTQYF. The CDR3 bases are TGTGCCAGCAGCCTGACTAGGGTCACAGATACGCAGTATTTT.